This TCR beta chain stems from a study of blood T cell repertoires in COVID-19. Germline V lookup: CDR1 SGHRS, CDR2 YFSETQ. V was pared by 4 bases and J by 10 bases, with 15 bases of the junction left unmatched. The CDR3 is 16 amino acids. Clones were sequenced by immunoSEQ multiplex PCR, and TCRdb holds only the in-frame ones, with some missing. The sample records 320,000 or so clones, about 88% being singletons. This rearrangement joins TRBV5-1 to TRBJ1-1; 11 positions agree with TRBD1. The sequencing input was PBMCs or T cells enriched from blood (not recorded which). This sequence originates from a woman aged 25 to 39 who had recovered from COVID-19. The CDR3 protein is CASSMGGQGARRGAFF. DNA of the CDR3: TGCGCCAGCAGCATGGGCGGACAGGGGGCAAGGAGGGGAGCTTTCTTT. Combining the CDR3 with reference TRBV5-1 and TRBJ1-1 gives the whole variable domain KAGVTQTPRYLIKTRGQQVTLSCSPISGHRSVSWYQQTPGQGLQFLFEYFSETQRNKGNFPGRFSGRQFSNSRSEMNVSTLELGDSALYLCASSMGGQGARRGAFFGQGTRLTVV.